This TCR beta chain emerged from a study of control samples from healthy donors and cancer patients. Measured with immunoSEQ multiplex PCR; TCRdb has only the in-frame clones, and not every one. The sample lists 80,000 to 100,000 clones, around nine tenths occurring once. The CDR3 contains 14 residues. J was trimmed by 5 bases and V by 7 bases; bases with no gene match: 8. Germline values: CDR1 SQVTM, CDR2 ANQGSEA. The TCR was taken from a man aged 25 to 45 in good health. Input material: blood. This rearrangement joins TRBV29-1 to TRBJ2-5; 12 nucleotides line up with TRBD2. The CDR3 DNA is TGCAGCGCCGGACTAGCGGGAAGGCGGGAGACCCAGTACTTC. Its protein product is CSAGLAGRRETQYF.